Included here is one T cell receptor beta chain sequence, with context. The antigen is unknown. This specimen belongs to a study of cytomegalovirus exposure and HLA in healthy donors. PCR primers comprised 60 Vbeta and 13 Jbeta primers. The data were produced by immunoSEQ multiplex PCR, yet TCRdb's version contains in-frame clones alone and is incomplete. The sample has 95,000 to 130,000 clones; 55% to 65% are singletons. Study conclusions and caveats: A later analysis found most CMV-associated TCR beta chains apparently HLA-restricted. In an earlier analysis, most TCR beta V segments were productive about 87% or about 30% of the time.

The germline V gene encodes CDR1 SGHTA and CDR2 FQGNSA. CDR3 length: 16 amino acids. Unmatched junction bases numbered 4, after V lost 3 bases and J lost 1 base. The clonotype was recovered from a woman aged 40 to 49 in good health and CMV-seropositive. Sequencing used PBMCs. The J gene is TRBJ2-2, the V gene TRBV7-2, with 8 bases identical to TRBD2. The CDR3 region has the DNA TGTGCCAGCAGCTTTTTTAGCGGGATGAACACCGGGGAGCTGTTTTTT. It codes for CASSFFSGMNTGELFF.